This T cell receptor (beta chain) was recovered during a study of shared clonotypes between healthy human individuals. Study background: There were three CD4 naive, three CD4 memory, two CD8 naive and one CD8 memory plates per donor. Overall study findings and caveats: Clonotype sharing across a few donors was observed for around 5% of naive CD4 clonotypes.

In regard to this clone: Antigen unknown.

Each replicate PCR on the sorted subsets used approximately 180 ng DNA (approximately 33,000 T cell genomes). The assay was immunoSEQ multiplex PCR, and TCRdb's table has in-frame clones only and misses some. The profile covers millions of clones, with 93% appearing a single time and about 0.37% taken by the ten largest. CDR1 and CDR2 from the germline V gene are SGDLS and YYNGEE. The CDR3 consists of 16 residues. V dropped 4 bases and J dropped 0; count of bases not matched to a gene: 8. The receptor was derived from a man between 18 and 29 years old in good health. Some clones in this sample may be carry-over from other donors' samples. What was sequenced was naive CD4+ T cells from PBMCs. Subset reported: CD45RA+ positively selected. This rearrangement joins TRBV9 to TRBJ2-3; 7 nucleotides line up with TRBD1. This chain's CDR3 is CASSLRQGTSTDTQYF. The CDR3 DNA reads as TGTGCCAGCAGCCTACGACAGGGAACTAGCACAGATACGCAGTATTTT.